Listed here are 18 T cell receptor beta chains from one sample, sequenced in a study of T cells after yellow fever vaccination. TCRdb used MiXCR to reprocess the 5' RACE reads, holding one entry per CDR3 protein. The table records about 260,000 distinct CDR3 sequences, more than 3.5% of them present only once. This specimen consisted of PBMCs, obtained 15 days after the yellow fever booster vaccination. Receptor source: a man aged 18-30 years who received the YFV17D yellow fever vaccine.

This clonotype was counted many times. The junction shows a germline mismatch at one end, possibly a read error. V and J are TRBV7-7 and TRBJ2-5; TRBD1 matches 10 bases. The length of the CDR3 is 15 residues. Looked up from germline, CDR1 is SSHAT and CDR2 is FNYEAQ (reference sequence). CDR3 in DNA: TGTGCTAGCAGCCGGGACAGGGGTGGAGAAGAGACCCAGTACTTC. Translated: CASSRDRGGEETQYF.

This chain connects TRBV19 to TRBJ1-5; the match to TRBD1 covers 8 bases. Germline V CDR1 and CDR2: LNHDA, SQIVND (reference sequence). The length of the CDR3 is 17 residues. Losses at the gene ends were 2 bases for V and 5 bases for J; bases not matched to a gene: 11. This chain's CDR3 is CASSIFLGQVAHQPQHF. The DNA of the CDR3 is TGTGCCAGTAGTATATTTTTGGGACAGGTGGCCCATCAGCCCCAGCATTTT.

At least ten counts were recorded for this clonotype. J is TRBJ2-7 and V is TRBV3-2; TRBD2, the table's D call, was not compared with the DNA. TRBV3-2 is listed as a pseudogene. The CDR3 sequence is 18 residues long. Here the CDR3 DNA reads TGTGCCAGCAGCCAAGCGGTTAGTAAGAGGGCCTATCCCTACGAGCAGTACGTC. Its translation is CASSQAVSKRAYPYEQYV.

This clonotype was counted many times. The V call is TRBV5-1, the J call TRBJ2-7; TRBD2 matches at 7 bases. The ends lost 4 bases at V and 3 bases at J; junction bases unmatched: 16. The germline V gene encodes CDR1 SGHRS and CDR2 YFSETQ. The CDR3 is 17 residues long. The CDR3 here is CASSLSGAGSSYYEQYF. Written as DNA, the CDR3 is TGCGCCAGCAGCCTATCCGGAGCGGGGTCTTCTTACTACGAGCAGTACTTC.

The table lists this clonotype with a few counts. The CDR3 nucleotides are TGTGCCAGCAGAGCCAGCGAAGAAGCTTTCTTT. The encoded protein is CASRASEEAFF. The genes are TRBV12-3 or TRBV12-4 and TRBJ1-1, with D unclear. The CDR3 runs 11 residues. Trimming shortened V by 6 bases and J by 8 bases, and 10 bases separated the two germline ends.

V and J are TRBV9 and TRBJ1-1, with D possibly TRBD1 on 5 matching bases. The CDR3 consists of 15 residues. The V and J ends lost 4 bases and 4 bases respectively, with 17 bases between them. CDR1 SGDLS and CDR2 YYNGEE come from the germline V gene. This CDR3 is CASSLERTTGTEAFF. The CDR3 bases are TGTGCCAGCAGCCTTGAACGGACAACAGGCACTGAAGCTTTCTTT.

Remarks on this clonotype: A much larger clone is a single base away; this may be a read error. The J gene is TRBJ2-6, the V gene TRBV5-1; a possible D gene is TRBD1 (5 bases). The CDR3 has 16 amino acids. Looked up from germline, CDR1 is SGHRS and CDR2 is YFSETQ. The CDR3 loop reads CASSLNSGAGANVVTF. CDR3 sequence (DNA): TGCGCCAGCAGCTTGAATTCGGGCGCTGGGGCCAACGTCGTGACTTTC. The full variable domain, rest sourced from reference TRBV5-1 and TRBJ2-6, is KAGVTQTPRYLIKTRGQQVTLSCSPISGHRSVSWYQQTPGQGLQFLFEYFSETQRNKGNFPGRFSGRQFSNSRSEMNVSTLELGDSALYLCASSLNSGAGANVVTFGAGSRLTVL.

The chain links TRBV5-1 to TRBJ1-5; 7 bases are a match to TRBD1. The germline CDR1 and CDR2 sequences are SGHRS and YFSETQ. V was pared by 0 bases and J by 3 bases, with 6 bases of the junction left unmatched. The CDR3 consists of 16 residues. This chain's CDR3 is CASSLVGGGVNQPQHF. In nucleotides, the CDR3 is TGCGCCAGCAGCTTGGTCGGAGGGGGCGTCAATCAGCCCCAGCATTTT.

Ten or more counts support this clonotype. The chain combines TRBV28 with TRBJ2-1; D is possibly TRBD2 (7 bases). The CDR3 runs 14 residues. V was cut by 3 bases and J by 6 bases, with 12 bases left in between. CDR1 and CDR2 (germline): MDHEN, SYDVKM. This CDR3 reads CASSLPGGSNEQFF. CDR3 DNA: TGTGCCAGCAGTTTGCCGGGGGGCTCCAATGAGCAGTTCTTC. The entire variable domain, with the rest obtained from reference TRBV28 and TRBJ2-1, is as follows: DVKVTQSSRYLVKRTGEKVFLECVQDMDHENMFWYRQDPGLGLRLIYFSYDVKMKEKGDIPEGYSVSREKKERFSLILESASTNQTSMYLCASSLPGGSNEQFFGPGTRLTVL.

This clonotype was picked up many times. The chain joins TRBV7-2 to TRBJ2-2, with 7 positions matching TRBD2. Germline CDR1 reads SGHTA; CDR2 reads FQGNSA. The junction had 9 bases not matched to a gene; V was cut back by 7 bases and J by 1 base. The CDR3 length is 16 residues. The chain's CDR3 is CASTQRGGWNTGELFF. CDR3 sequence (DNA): TGTGCCAGCACCCAACGCGGGGGATGGAACACCGGGGAGCTGTTTTTT.

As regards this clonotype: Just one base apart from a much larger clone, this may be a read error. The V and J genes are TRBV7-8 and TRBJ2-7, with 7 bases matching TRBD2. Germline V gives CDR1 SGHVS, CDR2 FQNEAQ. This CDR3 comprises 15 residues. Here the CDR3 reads CASSFVGGTSFEQYF. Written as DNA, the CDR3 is TGTGCCAGCAGCTTCGTGGGGGGGACTTCCTTCGAGCAGTACTTC.

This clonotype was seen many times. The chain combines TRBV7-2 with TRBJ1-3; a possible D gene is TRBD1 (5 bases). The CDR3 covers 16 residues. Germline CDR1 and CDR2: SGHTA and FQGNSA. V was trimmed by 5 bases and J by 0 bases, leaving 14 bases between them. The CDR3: CASSPLGVISGNTIYF. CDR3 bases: TGTGCCAGCAGCCCCCTAGGGGTTATCTCTGGAAACACCATATATTTT. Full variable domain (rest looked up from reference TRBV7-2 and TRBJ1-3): GAGVSQSPSNKVTEKGKDVELRCDPISGHTALYWYRQSLGQGLEFLIYFQGNSAPDKSGLPSDRFSAERTGGSVSTLTIQRTQQEDSAVYLCASSPLGVISGNTIYFGEGSWLTVV.

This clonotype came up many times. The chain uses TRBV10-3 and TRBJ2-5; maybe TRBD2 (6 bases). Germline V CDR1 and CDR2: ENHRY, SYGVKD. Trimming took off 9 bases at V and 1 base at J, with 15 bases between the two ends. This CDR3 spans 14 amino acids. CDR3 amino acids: CAMADGSLQETQYF. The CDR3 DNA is TGTGCCATGGCGGACGGGAGCCTCCAAGAGACCCAGTACTTC.

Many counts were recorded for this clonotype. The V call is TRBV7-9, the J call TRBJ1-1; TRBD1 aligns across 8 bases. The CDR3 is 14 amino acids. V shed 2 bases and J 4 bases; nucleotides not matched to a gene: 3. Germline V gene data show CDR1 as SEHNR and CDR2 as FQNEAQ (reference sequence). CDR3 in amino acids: CASSLQGAGTEAFF. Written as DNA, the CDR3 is TGTGCCAGCAGCTTACAGGGGGCCGGCACTGAAGCTTTCTTT.

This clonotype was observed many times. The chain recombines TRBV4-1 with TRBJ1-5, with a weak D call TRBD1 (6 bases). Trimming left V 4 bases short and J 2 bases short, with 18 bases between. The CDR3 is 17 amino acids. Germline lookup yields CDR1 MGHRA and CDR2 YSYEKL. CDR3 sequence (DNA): TGCGCCAGCAGCCGGACCACCGGGGGGGCTGGCAATCAGCCCCAGCATTTT. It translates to CASSRTTGGAGNQPQHF.

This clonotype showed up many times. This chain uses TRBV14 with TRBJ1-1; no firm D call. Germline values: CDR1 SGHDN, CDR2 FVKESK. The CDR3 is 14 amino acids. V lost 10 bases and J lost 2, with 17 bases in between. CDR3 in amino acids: CATALMVRNTEAFF. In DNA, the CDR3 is TGTGCCACCGCGTTAATGGTACGAAACACTGAAGCTTTCTTT.

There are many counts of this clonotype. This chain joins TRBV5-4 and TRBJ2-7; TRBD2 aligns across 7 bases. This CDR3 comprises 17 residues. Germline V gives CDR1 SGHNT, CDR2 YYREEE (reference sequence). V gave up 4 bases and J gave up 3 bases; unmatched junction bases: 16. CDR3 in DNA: TGTGCCAGCAGCCAAAGCAATGAAGCGGGGTCCCGCTACGAGCAGTACGTC. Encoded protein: CASSQSNEAGSRYEQYV.

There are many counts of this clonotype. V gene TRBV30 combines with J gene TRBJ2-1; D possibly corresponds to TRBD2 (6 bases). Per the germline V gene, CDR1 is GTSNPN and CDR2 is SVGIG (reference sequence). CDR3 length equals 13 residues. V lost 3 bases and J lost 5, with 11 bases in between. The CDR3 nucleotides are TGTGCCTGGAGATCGGAGGGTAACAATGAGCAGTTCTTC. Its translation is CAWRSEGNNEQFF.